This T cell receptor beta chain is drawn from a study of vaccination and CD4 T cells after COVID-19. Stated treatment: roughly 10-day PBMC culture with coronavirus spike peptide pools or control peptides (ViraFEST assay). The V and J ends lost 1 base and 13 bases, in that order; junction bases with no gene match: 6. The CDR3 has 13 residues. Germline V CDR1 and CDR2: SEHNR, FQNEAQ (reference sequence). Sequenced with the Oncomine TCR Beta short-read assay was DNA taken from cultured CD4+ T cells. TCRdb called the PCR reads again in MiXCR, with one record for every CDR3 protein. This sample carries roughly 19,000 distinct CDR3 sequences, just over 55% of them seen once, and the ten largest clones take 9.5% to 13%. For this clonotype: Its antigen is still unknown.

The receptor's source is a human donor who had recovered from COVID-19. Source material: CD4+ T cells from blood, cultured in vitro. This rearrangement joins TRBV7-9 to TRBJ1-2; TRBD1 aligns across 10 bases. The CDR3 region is CASSLDGTGDVTF. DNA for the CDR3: TGTGCCAGCAGCTTAGACGGGACAGGGGACGTCACCTTC.